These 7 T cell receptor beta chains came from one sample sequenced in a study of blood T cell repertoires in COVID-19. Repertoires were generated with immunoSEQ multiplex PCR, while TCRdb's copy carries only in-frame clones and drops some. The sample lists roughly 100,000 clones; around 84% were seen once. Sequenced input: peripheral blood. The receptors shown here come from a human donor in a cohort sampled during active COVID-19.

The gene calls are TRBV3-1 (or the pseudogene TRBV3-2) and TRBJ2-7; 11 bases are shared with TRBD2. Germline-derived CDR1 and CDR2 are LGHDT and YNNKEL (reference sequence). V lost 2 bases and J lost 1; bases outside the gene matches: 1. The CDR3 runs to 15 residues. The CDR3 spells CASSQLAGGSYEQYF. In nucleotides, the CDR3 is TGTGCCAGCAGCCAATTAGCGGGGGGGTCCTACGAGCAGTACTTC.

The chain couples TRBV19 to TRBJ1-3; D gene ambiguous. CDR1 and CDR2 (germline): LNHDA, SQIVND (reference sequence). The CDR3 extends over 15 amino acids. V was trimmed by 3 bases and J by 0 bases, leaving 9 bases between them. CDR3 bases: TGTGCCAGTAGTATTGAGAACAGCTCTGGAAACACCATATATTTT. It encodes CASSIENSSGNTIYF. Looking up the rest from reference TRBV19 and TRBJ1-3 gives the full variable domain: DGGITQSPKYLFRKEGQNVTLSCEQNLNHDAMYWYRQDPGQGLRLIYYSQIVNDFQKGDIAEGYSVSREKKESFPLTVTSAQKNPTAFYLCASSIENSSGNTIYFGEGSWLTVV.

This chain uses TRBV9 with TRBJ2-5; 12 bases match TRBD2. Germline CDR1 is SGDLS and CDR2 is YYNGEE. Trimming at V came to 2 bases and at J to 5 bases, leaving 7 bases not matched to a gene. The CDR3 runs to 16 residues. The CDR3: CASSVRASGGVETQYF. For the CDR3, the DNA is TGTGCCAGCAGCGTGAGGGCTAGCGGGGGGGTGGAGACCCAGTACTTC.

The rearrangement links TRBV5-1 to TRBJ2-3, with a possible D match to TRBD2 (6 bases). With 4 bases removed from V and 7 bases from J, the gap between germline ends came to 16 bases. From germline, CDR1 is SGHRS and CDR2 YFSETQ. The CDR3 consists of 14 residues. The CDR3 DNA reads TGCGCCAGCAGCGCATCCGAGGAGGGAAATACGCAGTATTTT. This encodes CASSASEEGNTQYF.

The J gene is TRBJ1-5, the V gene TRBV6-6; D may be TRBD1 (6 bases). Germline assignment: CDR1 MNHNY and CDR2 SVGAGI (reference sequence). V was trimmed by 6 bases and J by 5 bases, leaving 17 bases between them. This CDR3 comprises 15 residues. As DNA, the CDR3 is TGTGCCAGCAGCTACCATCAGGGGTCTGATCAGCCCCAGCATTTT. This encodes CASSYHQGSDQPQHF.

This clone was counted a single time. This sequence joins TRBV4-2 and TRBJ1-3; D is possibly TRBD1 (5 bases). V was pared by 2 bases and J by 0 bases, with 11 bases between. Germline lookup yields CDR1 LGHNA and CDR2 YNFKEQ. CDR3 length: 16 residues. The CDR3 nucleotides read TGTGCCAGCAGCCAATCGGACATATACTCTGGAAACACCATATATTTT. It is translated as CASSQSDIYSGNTIYF.

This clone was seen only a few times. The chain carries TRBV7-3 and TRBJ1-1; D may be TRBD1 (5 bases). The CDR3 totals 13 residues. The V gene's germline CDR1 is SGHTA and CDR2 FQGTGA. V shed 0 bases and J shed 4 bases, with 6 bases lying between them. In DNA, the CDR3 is TGTGCCAGCAGCTTAACCGGGGGCACTGAAGCTTTCTTT. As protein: CASSLTGGTEAFF.